A selection of T cell receptor beta chains follows, all from one sample in a study of neurological immune-mediated disorders. TCRdb re-called the 5' RACE reads with MiXCR, one entry per CDR3 protein. Of about 71,000 distinct CDR3 sequences detected, under 3.5% appear once; the ten largest clones hold 3.7%. The specimen was PBMCs. Source of these receptors: a man in his forties with multiple sclerosis. Each CDR3 is given with its conserved first and last residue. The D gene is left open where the match is weak. Expanded clones are given a class, and other clones once, few, many or no size at all.

j_call clone_size d_call v_call cdr3_aa cdr3_nt
TRBJ1-1 many NA TRBV5-1 CASSLAVGENTEAFF TGCGCCAGCAGCTTGGCCGTAGGGGAGAACACTGAAGCTTTCTTT
TRBJ1-5 many NA TRBV11-2 CASSSTGIQPQHF TGTGCCAGCAGCTCCACAGGGATTCAGCCCCAGCATTTT
TRBJ2-5 many TRBD2 TRBV4-2 CASSQDAGGRETQYF TGTGCCAGCAGCCAAGACGCGGGGGGCCGAGAGACCCAGTACTTC
TRBJ2-5 many TRBD2 TRBV20-1 CSARVGGSDQETQYF TGCAGTGCTAGAGTGGGAGGGTCAGACCAAGAGACCCAGTACTTC
TRBJ2-3 many TRBD1 TRBV20-1 CSASGQGGDTQYF TGCAGTGCTTCGGGACAGGGGGGAGATACGCAGTATTTT
TRBJ1-3 many NA TRBV7-9 CASSWGSGNTIYF TGTGCCAGCAGCTGGGGCTCTGGAAACACCATATATTTT
TRBJ1-6 many NA TRBV6-5 CASSYSGGWDSPLHF TGTGCCAGCAGTTACTCAGGGGGTTGGGATTCACCCCTCCACTTT
TRBJ1-3 many TRBD1 TRBV2 CASSLQGGPGNTIYF TGTGCCAGCAGTCTACAGGGGGGCCCTGGAAACACCATATATTTT
TRBJ1-5 NA NA TRBV3-1 CDSSKEGQPQHF TGTGACAGCAGCAAAGAGGGTCAGCCCCAGCATTTT
TRBJ2-1 many TRBD2 TRBV5-1 CASSLVPSGPVNEQFF TGCGCCAGCAGCTTGGTGCCTAGCGGCCCTGTGAATGAGCAGTTCTTC
TRBJ2-3 many NA TRBV29-1 CTSRGAGVSTDTQYF TGCACCTCACGGGGGGCAGGGGTTAGCACAGATACGCAGTATTTT
TRBJ2-3 many NA TRBV5-1 CASSLSVLSTDTQYF TGCGCCAGCAGCCTTTCAGTCCTCAGCACAGATACGCAGTATTTT
TRBJ2-1 many NA TRBV3-1 CASSPREPRDEQFF TGTGCCAGCAGCCCCCGGGAGCCCCGCGATGAGCAGTTCTTC
TRBJ1-1 many TRBD1 TRBV3-1 CASSHLQGAGAFF TGTGCCAGCAGCCATCTTCAGGGGGCCGGGGCTTTCTTT
TRBJ1-2 many NA TRBV21-1 CASSSHNYGYTF TGTGCCAGCAGCAGCCATAACTATGGCTACACCTTC
TRBJ1-5 many TRBD1 TRBV3-1 CASSQDSGQGDQPQHF TGTGCCAGCAGCCAAGACTCAGGACAGGGGGATCAGCCCCAGCATTTT
TRBJ2-2 many NA TRBV10-2 CASSEFAPTGELFF TGCGCCAGCAGTGAATTTGCCCCCACCGGGGAGCTGTTTTTT
TRBJ1-1 many NA TRBV5-1 CASSSQGGTEAFF TGCGCCAGCAGCTCACAGGGTGGCACTGAAGCTTTCTTT
TRBJ1-1 many TRBD1 TRBV30 CAWSTGDGTEAFF TGTGCCTGGAGCACAGGGGATGGCACTGAAGCTTTCTTT
TRBJ1-5 NA NA TRBV27 CASSYRGKTQNF TGTGCCAGCAGCTATAGGGGGAAGACCCAGAATTTT
TRBJ2-7 NA TRBD1 TRBV5-1 CASSLWTGQSSYEQYF TGCGCCAGCAGCTTGTGGACAGGTCAAAGCTCCTACGAGCAGTACTTC
TRBJ2-7 NA TRBD2 TRBV18 CASSPEREVPNSYEQYF TGTGCCAGCTCACCCGAGCGGGAGGTCCCAAACTCCTACGAGCAGTACTTC
TRBJ2-4 many NA TRBV25-1 CASTEGMGNIQYF TGTGCCAGCACTGAGGGAATGGGAAACATTCAGTACTTC
TRBJ2-5 many NA TRBV29-1 CSASPGHTQETQYF TGCAGCGCCTCCCCCGGACATACCCAAGAGACCCAGTACTTC
TRBJ2-7 many NA TRBV5-1 CASSSGRYEQYF TGCGCCAGCAGCTCCGGTCGATACGAGCAGTACTTC
TRBJ1-1 many NA TRBV5-1 CASSPDPNTEAFF TGCGCCAGCAGCCCGGACCCGAACACTGAAGCTTTCTTT